The 8 T cell receptor beta chains listed next were all sequenced from one sample in a study of cytomegalovirus exposure and HLA in healthy donors. The PCR made use of 60 Vbeta and 13 Jbeta primers. TCRdb's table, derived via immunoSEQ multiplex PCR, lists solely in-frame clones and lacks some. The sample shows around 150,000 clones, roughly 76% of them seen only once. The sequenced sample consisted of PBMCs. Receptors were obtained from a human donor in good health.

This chain joins TRBV6-5 and TRBJ2-3; D remains unclear. This CDR3 comprises 13 residues. Germline CDR1 reads MNHEY; CDR2 reads SVGAGI. Trimming removed 0 bases at V and 5 bases at J, with 6 bases between. Written as DNA, the CDR3 is TGTGCCAGCAGTTACTCACTGGTAGATACGCAGTATTTT. This encodes CASSYSLVDTQYF.

The J gene is TRBJ2-1, the V gene TRBV7-9; no clear D gene. V shed 2 bases and J shed 0 bases, with 11 bases lying between them. This CDR3 comprises 16 residues. Germline V gene sequence: CDR1 SEHNR, CDR2 FQNEAQ (reference sequence). CDR3 coding DNA: TGTGCCAGCAGCTTATTTTTCACATTCTCCTACAATGAGCAGTTCTTC. Translating it yields CASSLFFTFSYNEQFF. The full variable domain, rest sourced from reference TRBV7-9 and TRBJ2-1, is DTGVSQNPRHKITKRGQNVTFRCDPISEHNRLYWYRQTLGQGPEFLTYFQNEAQLEKSRLLSDRFSAERPKGSFSTLEIQRTEQGDSAMYLCASSLFFTFSYNEQFFGPGTRLTVL.

This clone was counted between two and nine times. The chain combines TRBV4-2 with TRBJ1-4; 8 bases map to TRBD1. The CDR3 is 15 residues long. J lost 6 bases, V lost 2 bases, and 5 bases had no gene match. Germline CDR1 reads LGHNA; CDR2 reads YNFKEQ. The CDR3 DNA is TGTGCCAGCAGCCAACGGGACAGGCGGGATGAAAAACTGTTTTTT. Protein: CASSQRDRRDEKLFF.

The chain is built from TRBV6-4 and TRBJ2-1; TRBD1 aligns across 8 bases. The J segment lost 3 bases and the V segment lost 2 bases, leaving 3 bases of the junction unmatched. This CDR3 is 15 amino acids long. Germline V gene sequence: CDR1 MRHNA, CDR2 SNTAGT. The CDR3: CASSDDRGGYNEQFF. CDR3 in DNA: TGTGCCAGCAGTGACGACAGGGGTGGCTACAATGAGCAGTTCTTC.

Worth noting for this clone: Additional DNA sequences in this sample encode the identical CDR3. The CDR3 nucleotides are TGCGCCAGCAGCTCCACAGGGGGGACTGAAGCTTTCTTT. Translation: CASSSTGGTEAFF. The gene calls are TRBV5-1 and TRBJ1-1; 8 bases line up with TRBD1. The CDR3 runs to 13 residues. Germline-derived CDR1 and CDR2 are SGHRS and YFSETQ. With 3 bases clipped from V and 5 bases from J, the junction kept 3 bases outside the gene matches.

This clone was picked up a small number of times. CDR3 in DNA: TGTGCCAGCAGCGTAGCTGGGGCGGGGGGACCAGATACGCAGTATTTT. It translates to CASSVAGAGGPDTQYF. The rearrangement uses TRBV9 and TRBJ2-3; TRBD2 aligns across 8 bases. Trimming took 0 bases from V and 4 from J; bases not matched to a gene: 7. Germline-derived CDR1 and CDR2 are SGDLS and YYNGEE. This CDR3 has 16 residues.

The genes are TRBV28 and TRBJ2-1; 12 positions match TRBD2. The CDR3 has 17 amino acids. CDR1 MDHEN and CDR2 SYDVKM come from the germline V gene. After removal of 4 bases from V and 0 bases from J, the junction contained 4 bases not matched to a gene. As DNA, the CDR3 is TGTGCCAGCAGTTGGACTAGCGGGGAAAACTCCTACAATGAGCAGTTCTTC. It is translated as CASSWTSGENSYNEQFF.

This chain joins TRBV19 and TRBJ1-4; D is possibly TRBD1 (5 bases). This CDR3 spans 12 amino acids. Germline V gene sequence: CDR1 LNHDA, CDR2 SQIVND (reference sequence). V gave up 7 bases and J gave up 8 bases, with 11 bases separating them. The CDR3 sequence: CASTGRAEKLFF. The CDR3 DNA sequence: TGTGCCAGTACCGGCAGGGCCGAAAAACTGTTTTTT.